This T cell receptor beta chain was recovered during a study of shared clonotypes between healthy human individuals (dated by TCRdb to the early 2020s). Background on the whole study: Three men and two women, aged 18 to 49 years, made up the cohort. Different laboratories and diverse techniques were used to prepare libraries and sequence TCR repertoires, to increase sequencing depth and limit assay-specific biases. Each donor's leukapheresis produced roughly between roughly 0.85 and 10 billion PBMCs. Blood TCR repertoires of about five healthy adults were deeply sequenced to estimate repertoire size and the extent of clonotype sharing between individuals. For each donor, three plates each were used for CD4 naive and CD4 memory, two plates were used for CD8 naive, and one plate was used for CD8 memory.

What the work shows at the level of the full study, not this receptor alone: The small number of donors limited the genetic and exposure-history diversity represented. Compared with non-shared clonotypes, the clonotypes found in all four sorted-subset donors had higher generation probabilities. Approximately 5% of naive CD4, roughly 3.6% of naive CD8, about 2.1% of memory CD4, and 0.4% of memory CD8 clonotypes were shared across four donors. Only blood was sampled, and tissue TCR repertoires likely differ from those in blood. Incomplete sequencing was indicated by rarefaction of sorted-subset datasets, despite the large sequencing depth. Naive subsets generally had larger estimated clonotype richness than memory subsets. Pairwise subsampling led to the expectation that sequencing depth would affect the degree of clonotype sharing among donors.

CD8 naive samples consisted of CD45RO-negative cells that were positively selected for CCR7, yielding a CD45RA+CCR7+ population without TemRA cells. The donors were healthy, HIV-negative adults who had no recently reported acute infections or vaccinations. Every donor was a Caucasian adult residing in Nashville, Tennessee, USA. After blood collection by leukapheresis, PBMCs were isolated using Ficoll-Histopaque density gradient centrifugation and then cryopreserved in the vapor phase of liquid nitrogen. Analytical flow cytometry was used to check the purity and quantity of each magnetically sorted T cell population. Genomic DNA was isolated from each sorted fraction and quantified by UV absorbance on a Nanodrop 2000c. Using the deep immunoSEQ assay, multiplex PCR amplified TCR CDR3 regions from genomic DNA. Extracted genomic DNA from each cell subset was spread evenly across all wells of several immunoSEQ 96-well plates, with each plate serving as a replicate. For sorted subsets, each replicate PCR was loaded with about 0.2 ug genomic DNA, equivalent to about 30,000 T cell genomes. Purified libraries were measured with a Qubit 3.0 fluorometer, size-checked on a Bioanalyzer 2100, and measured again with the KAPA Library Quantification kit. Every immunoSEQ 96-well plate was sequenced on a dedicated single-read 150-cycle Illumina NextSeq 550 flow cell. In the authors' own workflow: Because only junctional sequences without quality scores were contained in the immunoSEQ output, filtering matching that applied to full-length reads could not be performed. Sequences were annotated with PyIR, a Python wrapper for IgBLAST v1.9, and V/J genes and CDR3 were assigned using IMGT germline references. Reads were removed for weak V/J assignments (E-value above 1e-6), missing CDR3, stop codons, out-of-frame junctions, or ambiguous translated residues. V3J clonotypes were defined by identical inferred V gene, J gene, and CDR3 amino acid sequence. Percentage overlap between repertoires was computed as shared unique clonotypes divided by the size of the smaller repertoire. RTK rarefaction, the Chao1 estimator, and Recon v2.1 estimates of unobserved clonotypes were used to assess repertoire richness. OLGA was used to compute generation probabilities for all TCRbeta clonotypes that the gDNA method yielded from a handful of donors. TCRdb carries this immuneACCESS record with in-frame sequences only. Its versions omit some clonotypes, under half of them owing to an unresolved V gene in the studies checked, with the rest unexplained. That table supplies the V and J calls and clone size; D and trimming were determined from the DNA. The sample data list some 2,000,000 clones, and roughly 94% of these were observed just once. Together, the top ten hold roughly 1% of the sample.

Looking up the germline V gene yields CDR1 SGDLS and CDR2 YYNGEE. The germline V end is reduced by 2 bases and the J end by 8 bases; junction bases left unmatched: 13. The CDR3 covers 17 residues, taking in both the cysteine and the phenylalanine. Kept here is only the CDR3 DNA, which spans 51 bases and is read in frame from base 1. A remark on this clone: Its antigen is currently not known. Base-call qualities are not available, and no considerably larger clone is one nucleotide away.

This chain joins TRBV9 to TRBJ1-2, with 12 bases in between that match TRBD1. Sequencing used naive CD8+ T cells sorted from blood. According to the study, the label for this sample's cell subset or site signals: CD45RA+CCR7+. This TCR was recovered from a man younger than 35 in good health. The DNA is TGTGCCAGCAGCGTCGGACCCGGGACAGGGGGCATAGGGGGCTACACCTTC. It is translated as CASSVGPGTGGIGGYTF.